The rows below give T cell receptor beta chains drawn from one sample of a study of cytomegalovirus exposure and HLA in healthy donors. This table comes from immunoSEQ multiplex PCR, and its TCRdb copy is limited to in-frame clones, with some not included. Here the sample spans 200,000 to 250,000 clones, around 89% being singletons. The source material was PBMCs. Receptors originate from a woman under 30 in good health and CMV-seronegative. The CDR3 runs from the conserved cysteine through the conserved F or W. The order of the fields is J gene, V gene, D gene, clone size, CDR3 DNA, CDR3 protein. The D gene is left open where the match is weak. The size field is filled for only some rows; it gives once, few, many or a size class.

J: TRBJ1-5; V: TRBV27; D: TRBD1; size: NA; DNA: TGTGCCAGCATCCAGGACAGGATCAATCAGCCCCAGCATTTT; CDR3: CASIQDRINQPQHF
J: TRBJ1-2; V: TRBV7-9; D: TRBD1; size: NA; DNA: TGTGCCAGCAGCTTTCCCATAGTAGACAGGGGGCTCGGCTACACCTTC; CDR3: CASSFPIVDRGLGYTF
J: TRBJ2-7; V: TRBV18; D: TRBD1; size: NA; DNA: TGTGCCAGCTCACCTTCGCCGGGACAGCGGTACGAGCAGTACTTC; CDR3: CASSPSPGQRYEQYF
J: TRBJ2-5; V: TRBV7-2; D: TRBD1; size: NA; DNA: TGTGCCAGCAGCCGGACAGGGAAGCGGGAGACCCAGTACTTC; CDR3: CASSRTGKRETQYF
J: TRBJ1-1; V: TRBV6-5; D: NA; size: NA; DNA: TGTGCCAGCAGTCTGGAGGGAGGGAGCACTGAAGCTTTCTTT; CDR3: CASSLEGGSTEAFF
J: TRBJ1-1; V: TRBV2; D: NA; size: NA; DNA: TGTGCCAGCAGAGGGGCGCTATTGGCTTTCTTT; CDR3: CASRGALLAFF
J: TRBJ2-5; V: TRBV2; D: TRBD2; size: NA; DNA: TGTGCCAGCAGAGCCGGGACTAGCGGACGACAAGAGACCCAGTACTTC; CDR3: CASRAGTSGRQETQYF
J: TRBJ2-3; V: TRBV7-3; D: NA; size: NA; DNA: TGTGCCAGCAGCTTACTTTCGGCGGCAGATACGCAGTATTTT; CDR3: CASSLLSAADTQYF
J: TRBJ2-3; V: TRBV5-1; D: NA; size: NA; DNA: TGCGCCAGCAGCTTCCCGGTTATGGGGACTCTGGCTTCTAGCACAGATACGCAGTATTTT; CDR3: CASSFPVMGTLASSTDTQYF
J: TRBJ2-7; V: TRBV19; D: TRBD2; size: NA; DNA: TGTGCCAGTAGTCAAGCGACTAGCGGCTACGAGCAGTACTTC; CDR3: CASSQATSGYEQYF
J: TRBJ1-1; V: TRBV2; D: TRBD1; size: NA; DNA: TGTGCCAGCAGGGTGACAGGGGGCATAGGTGAAGCTTTCTTT; CDR3: CASRVTGGIGEAFF
J: TRBJ2-1; V: TRBV7-9; D: NA; size: few; DNA: TGTGCCAGCAGCCTGGGGCAGGTCGTAGCGGAGGGGCGGTTCTTC; CDR3: CASSLGQVVAEGRFF
J: TRBJ1-1; V: TRBV11-2; D: TRBD1; size: NA; DNA: TGTGCCAGCAGCTTCCACCCGCGGACAGGTAGGAACACTGAAGCTTTCTTT; CDR3: CASSFHPRTGRNTEAFF
J: TRBJ1-2; V: TRBV4-2; D: NA; size: NA; DNA: TGTGCCAGCAGCCAAGCCCGAGAGGCAGACTATGGCTACACCTTC; CDR3: CASSQAREADYGYTF
J: TRBJ1-1; V: TRBV15; D: NA; size: NA; DNA: TGTGCCACCAGCAGAGATGATCGCTTCGGAGAATGGAACACTGAAGCTTTCTTT; CDR3: CATSRDDRFGEWNTEAFF
J: TRBJ2-7; V: TRBV11-3; D: NA; size: NA; DNA: TGTGCCAGCAGCTTAGTGCACTCCCGAGGATACGAGCAGTACTTC; CDR3: CASSLVHSRGYEQYF
J: TRBJ2-7; V: TRBV21-1; D: NA; size: NA; DNA: TGTGCCAGCAGCAAACCCGACGGATCTTTACAGTCCCGGTTTTCCTACGAGCAGTACTTC; CDR3: CASSKPDGSLQSRFSYEQYF
J: TRBJ2-7; V: TRBV11-2; D: NA; size: NA; DNA: TGTGCCAGCAGCTTAGTACAGGTCGAGCAGTACTTC; CDR3: CASSLVQVEQYF
J: TRBJ1-2; V: TRBV5-6; D: NA; size: NA; DNA: TGTGCCAGCAGCATGGACAGAAAAAACACCTATGGCTACACCTTC; CDR3: CASSMDRKNTYGYTF
J: TRBJ2-5; V: TRBV15; D: NA; size: NA; DNA: TGTGCCACCAGCAGAGAATCGGACAAAGGCCAAGAGACCCAGTACTTC; CDR3: CATSRESDKGQETQYF
J: TRBJ2-7; V: TRBV6-1; D: TRBD2; size: NA; DNA: TGTGCCAGTCTAGGTGAGGGGACTAACGAGCAGTACTTC; CDR3: CASLGEGTNEQYF
J: TRBJ1-5; V: TRBV6-6; D: NA; size: NA; DNA: TGTGCCAGCAGTTACAGGGAGAGGGGGAGCAATCAGCCCCAGCATTTT; CDR3: CASSYRERGSNQPQHF
J: TRBJ1-2; V: TRBV4-3; D: NA; size: few; DNA: TGCGCCAGCAGCCAAGAGTACATCAACTATGGCTACACCTTC; CDR3: CASSQEYINYGYTF
J: TRBJ1-1; V: TRBV6-6; D: NA; size: NA; DNA: TGTGCCAGCAGTTTCGATTCAGACACTGAAGCTTTCTTT; CDR3: CASSFDSDTEAFF
J: TRBJ1-2; V: TRBV30; D: NA; size: NA; DNA: TGTGCCTGGAGTCTGACTACCAACTATGGCTACACCTTC; CDR3: CAWSLTTNYGYTF
J: TRBJ1-1; V: TRBV10-1; D: NA; size: NA; DNA: TGCGCCAGCAGTGATTTAACAGGGAACACTGAAGCTTTCTTT; CDR3: CASSDLTGNTEAFF
J: TRBJ2-7; V: TRBV2; D: TRBD1; size: NA; DNA: TGTGCCAGCAGCGCGCCGGGACAGGGGTACAACGAGCAGTACTTC; CDR3: CASSAPGQGYNEQYF
J: TRBJ2-5; V: TRBV19; D: NA; size: NA; DNA: TGTGCCAGTAGTACTAGGGAGCAAGAGACCCAGTACTTC; CDR3: CASSTREQETQYF
J: TRBJ2-6; V: TRBV4-3; D: NA; size: NA; DNA: TGCGCCAGCAGCCAAGATGCTGTGGCCTCTGGGGCCAACGTCCTGACTTTC; CDR3: CASSQDAVASGANVLTF
J: TRBJ1-2; V: TRBV5-1; D: TRBD1; size: NA; DNA: TGCGCCAGCAGCTTGAGACAGGGGGACTATGGCTACACCTTC; CDR3: CASSLRQGDYGYTF
J: TRBJ1-2; V: TRBV5-5; D: TRBD1; size: NA; DNA: TGTGCCAGCAGCTTGATCCCCGGGACAGCCGATGGCTACACCTTC; CDR3: CASSLIPGTADGYTF
J: TRBJ2-5; V: TRBV5-6; D: NA; size: NA; DNA: TGTGCCAGCAGCTTGCAGGGCCGGGAGACCCAGTACTTC; CDR3: CASSLQGRETQYF
J: TRBJ1-5; V: TRBV9; D: TRBD1; size: NA; DNA: TGTGCCAGCAGCGAGACAGGGAGCAATCAGCCCCAGCATTTT; CDR3: CASSETGSNQPQHF
J: TRBJ1-5; V: TRBV30; D: TRBD1; size: NA; DNA: TGTGCCTGGAGTGCACAGGGGAATCAGCCCCAGCATTTT; CDR3: CAWSAQGNQPQHF
J: TRBJ1-2; V: TRBV2; D: TRBD1; size: once; DNA: TGTGCCAGCAGCGTCCAGGGGGAGGATGGCTACACCTTC; CDR3: CASSVQGEDGYTF
J: TRBJ2-7; V: TRBV6-6; D: TRBD1; size: NA; DNA: TGTGCCAGCAGTTACCGTACAGGGGGCAGGCACGAGCAGTACTTC; CDR3: CASSYRTGGRHEQYF
J: TRBJ2-2; V: TRBV5-1; D: TRBD2; size: NA; DNA: TGCGCCAGCACCATGGGGTTAGCGGGGACCGGGGAGCTGTTTTTT; CDR3: CASTMGLAGTGELFF
J: TRBJ2-3; V: TRBV5-4; D: NA; size: NA; DNA: TGTGCCAGCAGCTTTGAAGGGGCAGGGGATACGCAGTATTTT; CDR3: CASSFEGAGDTQYF
J: TRBJ2-3; V: TRBV4-1; D: TRBD1; size: NA; DNA: TGCGCCGCAGCCGCGCCCCATAGGACAGGCCCGATTACGCAGTATTTT; CDR3: CAAAAPHRTGPITQYF
J: TRBJ1-2; V: TRBV5-6; D: NA; size: NA; DNA: TGTGCCAGCAGCCTCGGACAGGGCTACACCTTC; CDR3: CASSLGQGYTF
J: TRBJ1-1; V: TRBV18; D: NA; size: NA; DNA: TGTGCCAGCTCACCACCGGGACATGGGAACACTGAAGCTTTCTTT; CDR3: CASSPPGHGNTEAFF
J: TRBJ2-7; V: TRBV11-3; D: NA; size: NA; DNA: TGTGCCAGCAGCCCCAGGGGAGCCTCCTACGAGCAGTACTTC; CDR3: CASSPRGASYEQYF
J: TRBJ1-2; V: TRBV18; D: NA; size: NA; DNA: TGTGCCAGCTCAAGAGAGTCACTAGACTATGGCTACACCTTC; CDR3: CASSRESLDYGYTF
J: TRBJ2-2; V: TRBV5-1; D: NA; size: NA; DNA: TGCGCCAGCAGCCTAGAGGGCACCGGGGAGCTGTTTTTT; CDR3: CASSLEGTGELFF
J: TRBJ1-1; V: TRBV6-5; D: NA; size: NA; DNA: TGTGCCAGCACCAGAGGCCTCCATACTGAAGCTTTCTTT; CDR3: CASTRGLHTEAFF
J: TRBJ2-7; V: TRBV7-2; D: TRBD2; size: NA; DNA: TGTGCCAGCAGCCAAGCGGGGGCCGCTAGGGAGCAGTACTTC; CDR3: CASSQAGAAREQYF
J: TRBJ2-1; V: TRBV4-3; D: TRBD2; size: NA; DNA: TGCGCCAGCAGCCCGCTAGCGGGAGGCTACAATGAGCAGTTCTTC; CDR3: CASSPLAGGYNEQFF
J: TRBJ2-1; V: TRBV11-2; D: NA; size: NA; DNA: TGTGCCAGCAGCTTGGGCGGATTCCGGGGATCGTACAATGAGCAGTTCTTC; CDR3: CASSLGGFRGSYNEQFF
J: TRBJ2-1; V: TRBV30; D: TRBD1; size: NA; DNA: TGTGCCTGGGGAAGGGACAGACTCCAAATCTTC; CDR3: CAWGRDRLQIF
J: TRBJ1-1; V: TRBV11-2; D: TRBD1; size: NA; DNA: TGTGCCAGCAGCTCCGGGACAGGGACCACTGAAGCTTTCTTT; CDR3: CASSSGTGTTEAFF
J: TRBJ2-3; V: TRBV21-1; D: NA; size: NA; DNA: TGTGCCAGCAGCAAAGCGCGGAAGACAGGGAAAACTAGCACAGATACGCAGTATTTT; CDR3: CASSKARKTGKTSTDTQYF
J: TRBJ2-1; V: TRBV5-4; D: NA; size: few; DNA: TGTGCCAGCAACCTACAGGGCTCCTACAATGAGCAGTTCTTC; CDR3: CASNLQGSYNEQFF
J: TRBJ2-1; V: TRBV30; D: NA; size: NA; DNA: TGTGCCTGGAGGCCGGGAGCCTCCTACAATGAGCAGTTCTTC; CDR3: CAWRPGASYNEQFF
J: TRBJ2-1; V: TRBV4-3; D: TRBD2; size: NA; DNA: TGCGCCAGCAGGCACGGACTAGCGGGGGGGGAGCAGTTCTTC; CDR3: CASRHGLAGGEQFF
J: TRBJ2-7; V: TRBV7-2; D: NA; size: NA; DNA: TGTGCCAGCAGCAACAGTCTTAGCTCCTACGAGCAGTACTTC; CDR3: CASSNSLSSYEQYF